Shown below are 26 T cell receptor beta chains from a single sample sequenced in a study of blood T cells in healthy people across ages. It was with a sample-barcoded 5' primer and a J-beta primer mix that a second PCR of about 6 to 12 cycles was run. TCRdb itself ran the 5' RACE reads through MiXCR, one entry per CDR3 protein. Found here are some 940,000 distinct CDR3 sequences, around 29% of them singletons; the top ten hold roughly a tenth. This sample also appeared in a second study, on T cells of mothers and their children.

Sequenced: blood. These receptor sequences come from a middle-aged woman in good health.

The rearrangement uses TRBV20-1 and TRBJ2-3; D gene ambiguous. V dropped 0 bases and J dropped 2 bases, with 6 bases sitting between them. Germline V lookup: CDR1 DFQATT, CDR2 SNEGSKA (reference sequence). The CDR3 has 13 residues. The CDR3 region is CSARDPYTDTQYF. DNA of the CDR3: TGCAGTGCTAGAGATCCGTACACAGATACGCAGTATTTT.

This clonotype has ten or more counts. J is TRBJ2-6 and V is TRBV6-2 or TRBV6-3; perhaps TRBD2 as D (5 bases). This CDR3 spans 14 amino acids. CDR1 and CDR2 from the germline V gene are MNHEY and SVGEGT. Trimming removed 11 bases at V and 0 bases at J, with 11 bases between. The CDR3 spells CAAGRSSGANVLTF. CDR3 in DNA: TGTGCCGCGGGTCGGAGCTCTGGGGCCAACGTCCTGACTTTC.

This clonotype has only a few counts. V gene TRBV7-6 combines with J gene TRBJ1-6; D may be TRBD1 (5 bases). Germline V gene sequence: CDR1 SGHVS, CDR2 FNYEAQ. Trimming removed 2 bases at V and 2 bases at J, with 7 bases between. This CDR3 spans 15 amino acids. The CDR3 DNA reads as TGTGCCAGCAGCTTAATAGGGGCCTATAATTCACCCCTCCACTTT. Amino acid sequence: CASSLIGAYNSPLHF.

The CDR3 nucleotides are TGTGCCAGCAGCGTAGATGGAGGGAGCGGATATGACCAAGAGACCCAGTACTTC. This sequence encodes CASSVDGGSGYDQETQYF. The J gene is TRBJ2-5, the V gene TRBV9, with a possible D match to TRBD2 (6 bases). The germline V gene encodes CDR1 SGDLS and CDR2 YYNGEE. V lost 0 bases and J lost 0, with 18 bases in between. CDR3 size: 18 residues.

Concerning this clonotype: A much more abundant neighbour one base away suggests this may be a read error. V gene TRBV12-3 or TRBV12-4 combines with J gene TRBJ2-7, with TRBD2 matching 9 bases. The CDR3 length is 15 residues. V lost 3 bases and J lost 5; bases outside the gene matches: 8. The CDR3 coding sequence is TGTGCCAGCAGTTTTAATTCAGGCGGGGGGGACGAGCAGTACTTC. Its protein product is CASSFNSGGGDEQYF.

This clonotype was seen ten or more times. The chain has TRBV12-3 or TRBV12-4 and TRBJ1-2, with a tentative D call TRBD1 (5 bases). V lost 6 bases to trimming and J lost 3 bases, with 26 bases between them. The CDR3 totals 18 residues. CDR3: CASSPTVGWGALDYGYTF. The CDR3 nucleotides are TGTGCCAGCAGCCCCACGGTCGGGTGGGGCGCGTTGGACTATGGCTACACCTTC.

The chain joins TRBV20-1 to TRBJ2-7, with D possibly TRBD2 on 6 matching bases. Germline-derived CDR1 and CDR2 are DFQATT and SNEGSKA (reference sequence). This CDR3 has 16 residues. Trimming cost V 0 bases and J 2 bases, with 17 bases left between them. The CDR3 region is CSARDQGTGSPYEQYF. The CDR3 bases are TGCAGTGCTAGAGATCAAGGGACTGGTAGCCCCTACGAGCAGTACTTC.

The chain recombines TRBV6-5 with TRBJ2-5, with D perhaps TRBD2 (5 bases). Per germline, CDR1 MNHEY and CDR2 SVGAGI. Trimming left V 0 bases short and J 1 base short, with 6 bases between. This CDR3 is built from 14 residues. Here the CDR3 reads CASSYSAGQETQYF. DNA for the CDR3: TGTGCCAGCAGTTACTCCGCGGGCCAAGAGACCCAGTACTTC.

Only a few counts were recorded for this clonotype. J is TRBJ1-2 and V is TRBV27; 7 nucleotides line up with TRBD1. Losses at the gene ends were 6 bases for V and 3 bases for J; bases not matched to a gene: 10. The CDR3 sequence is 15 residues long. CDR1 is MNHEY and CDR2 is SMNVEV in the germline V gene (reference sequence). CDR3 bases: TGTGCCAGCAGGGAGACAGGGCATTGGGACTATGGCTACACCTTC. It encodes CASRETGHWDYGYTF.

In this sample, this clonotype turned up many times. CDR3 protein: CASSPTPGAGKNIQYF. In DNA form, the CDR3 reads TGTGCCAGCAGCCCTACCCCGGGGGCCGGCAAAAACATTCAGTACTTC. The chain is built from TRBV7-2 and TRBJ2-4, with D perhaps assigned TRBD1 or TRBD2 (6 bases each). Germline V gene sequence: CDR1 SGHTA, CDR2 FQGNSA. CDR3 length: 16 amino acids. V shed 5 bases and J shed 3 bases, with 17 bases lying between them.

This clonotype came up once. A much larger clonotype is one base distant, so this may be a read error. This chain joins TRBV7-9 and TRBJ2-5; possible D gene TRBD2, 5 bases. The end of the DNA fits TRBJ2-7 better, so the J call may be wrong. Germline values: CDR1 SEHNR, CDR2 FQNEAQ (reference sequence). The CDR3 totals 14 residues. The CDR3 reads CASSPWTGNYEQYF. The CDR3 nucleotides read TGTGCCAGCAGCCCCTGGACGGGAAACTACGAGCAGTACTTC.

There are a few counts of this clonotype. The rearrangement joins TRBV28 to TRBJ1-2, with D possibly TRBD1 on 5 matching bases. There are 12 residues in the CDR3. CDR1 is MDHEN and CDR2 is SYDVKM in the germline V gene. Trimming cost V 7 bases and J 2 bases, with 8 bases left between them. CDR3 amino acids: CASIQGNYGYTF. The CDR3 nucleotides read TGTGCCAGCATTCAGGGCAACTATGGCTACACCTTC.

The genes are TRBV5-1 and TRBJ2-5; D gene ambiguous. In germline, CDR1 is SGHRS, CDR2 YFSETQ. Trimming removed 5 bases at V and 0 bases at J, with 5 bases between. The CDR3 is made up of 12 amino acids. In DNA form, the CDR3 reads TGCGCCAGCAGATATGACCAAGAGACCCAGTACTTC. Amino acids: CASRYDQETQYF.

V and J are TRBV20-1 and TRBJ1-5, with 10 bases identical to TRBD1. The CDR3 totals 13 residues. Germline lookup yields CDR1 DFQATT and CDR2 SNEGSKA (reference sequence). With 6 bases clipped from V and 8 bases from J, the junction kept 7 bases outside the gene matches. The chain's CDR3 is CSATGTGDKPQHF. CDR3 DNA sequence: TGCAGTGCGACAGGGACAGGGGATAAGCCCCAGCATTTT.

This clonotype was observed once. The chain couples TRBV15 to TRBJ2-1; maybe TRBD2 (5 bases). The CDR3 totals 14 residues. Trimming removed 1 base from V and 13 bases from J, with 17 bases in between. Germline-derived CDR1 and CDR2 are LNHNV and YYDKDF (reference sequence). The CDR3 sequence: CATSRGGIGSRQFF. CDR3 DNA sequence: TGTGCCACCAGCAGAGGAGGGATTGGCTCCCGACAGTTCTTC.

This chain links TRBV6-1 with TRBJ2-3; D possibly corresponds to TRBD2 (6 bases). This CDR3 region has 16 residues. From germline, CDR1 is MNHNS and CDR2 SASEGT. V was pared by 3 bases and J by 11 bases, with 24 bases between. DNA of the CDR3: TGTGCCAGCAGTGACCCGGGACCGGACTACTCCTTTATGCAGTATTTT. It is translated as CASSDPGPDYSFMQYF.

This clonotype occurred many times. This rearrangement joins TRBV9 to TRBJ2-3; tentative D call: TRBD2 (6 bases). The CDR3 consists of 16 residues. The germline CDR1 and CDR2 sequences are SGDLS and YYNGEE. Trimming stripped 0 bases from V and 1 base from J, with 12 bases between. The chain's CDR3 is CASSVDWASGTDTQYF. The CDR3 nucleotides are TGTGCCAGCAGCGTAGATTGGGCTAGCGGCACAGATACGCAGTATTTT.

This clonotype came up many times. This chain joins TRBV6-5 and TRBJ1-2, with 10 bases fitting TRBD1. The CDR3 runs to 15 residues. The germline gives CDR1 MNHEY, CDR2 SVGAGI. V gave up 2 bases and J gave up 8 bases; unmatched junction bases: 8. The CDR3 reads CASSYQRQGARGYTF. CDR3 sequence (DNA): TGTGCCAGCAGTTACCAGAGACAGGGGGCGCGAGGCTACACCTTC.

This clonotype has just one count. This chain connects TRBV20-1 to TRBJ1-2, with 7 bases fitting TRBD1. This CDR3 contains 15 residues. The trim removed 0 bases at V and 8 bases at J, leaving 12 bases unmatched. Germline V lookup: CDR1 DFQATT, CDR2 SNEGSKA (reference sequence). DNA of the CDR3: TGCAGTGCTAGAGATGGGACAGAACGCCGGCGGGGCTACACCTTC. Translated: CSARDGTERRRGYTF.

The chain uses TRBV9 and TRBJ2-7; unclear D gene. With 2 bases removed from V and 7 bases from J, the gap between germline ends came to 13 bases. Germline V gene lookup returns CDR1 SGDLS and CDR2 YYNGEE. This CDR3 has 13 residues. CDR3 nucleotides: TGTGCCAGCAGCGTCAGAACGACGGGTGAGCAGTACTTC. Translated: CASSVRTTGEQYF.

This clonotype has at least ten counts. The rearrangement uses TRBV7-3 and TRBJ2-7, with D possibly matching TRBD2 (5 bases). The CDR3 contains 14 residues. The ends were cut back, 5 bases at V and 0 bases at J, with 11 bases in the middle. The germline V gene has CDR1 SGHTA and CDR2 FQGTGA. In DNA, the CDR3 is TGTGCCAGCAGCCTATACGGAGGCTCCTACGAGCAGTACTTC. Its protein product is CASSLYGGSYEQYF. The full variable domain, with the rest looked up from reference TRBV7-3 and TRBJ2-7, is GAGVSQTPSNKVTEKGKYVELRCDPISGHTALYWYRQSLGQGPEFLIYFQGTGAADDSGLPNDRFFAVRPEGSVSTLKIQRTERGDSAVYLCASSLYGGSYEQYFGPGTRLTVT.

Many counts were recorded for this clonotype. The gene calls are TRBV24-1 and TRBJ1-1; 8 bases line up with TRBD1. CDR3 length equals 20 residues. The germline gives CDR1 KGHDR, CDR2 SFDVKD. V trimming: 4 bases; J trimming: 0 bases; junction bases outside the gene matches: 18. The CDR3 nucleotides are TGTGCCACCAGTGACCCATTGTGGGGGACAGGAGACAGCCTGAACACTGAAGCTTTCTTT. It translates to CATSDPLWGTGDSLNTEAFF.

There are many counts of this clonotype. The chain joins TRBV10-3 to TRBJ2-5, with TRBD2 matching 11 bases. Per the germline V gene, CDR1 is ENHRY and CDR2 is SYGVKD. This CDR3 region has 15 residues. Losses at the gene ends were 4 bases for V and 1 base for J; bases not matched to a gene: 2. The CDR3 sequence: CAISVGLAAQETQYF. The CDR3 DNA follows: TGTGCCATCAGTGTGGGACTAGCGGCCCAAGAGACCCAGTACTTC.

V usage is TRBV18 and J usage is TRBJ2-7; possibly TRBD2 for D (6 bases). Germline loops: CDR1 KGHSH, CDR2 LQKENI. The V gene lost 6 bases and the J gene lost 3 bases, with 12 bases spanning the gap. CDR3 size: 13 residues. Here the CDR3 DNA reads TGTGCCAGCTCCACGGGGGAACGCTACGAGCAGTACTTC. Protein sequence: CASSTGERYEQYF.

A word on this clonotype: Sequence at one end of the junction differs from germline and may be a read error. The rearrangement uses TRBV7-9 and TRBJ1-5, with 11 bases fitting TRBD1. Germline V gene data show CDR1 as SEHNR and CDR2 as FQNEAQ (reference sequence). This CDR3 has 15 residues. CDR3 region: CVSRRGDRGDQPQHF. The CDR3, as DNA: TGTGTCAGCCGTAGAGGGGACAGGGGGGACCAGCCCCAGCATTTT. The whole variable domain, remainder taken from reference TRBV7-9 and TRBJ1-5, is DTGVSQNPRHKITKRGQNVTFRCDPISEHNRLYWYRQTLGQGPEFLTYFQNEAQLEKSRLLSDRFSAERPKGSFSTLEIQRTEQGDSAMYLCVSRRGDRGDQPQHFGDGTRLSIL.

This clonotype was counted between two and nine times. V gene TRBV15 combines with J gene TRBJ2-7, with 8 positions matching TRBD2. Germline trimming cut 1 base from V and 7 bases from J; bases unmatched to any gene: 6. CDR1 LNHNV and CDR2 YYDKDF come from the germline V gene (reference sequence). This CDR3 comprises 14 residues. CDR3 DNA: TGTGCCACCAGCAGAGGAGCTCCGGGAGGGGAGCAGTACTTC. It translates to CATSRGAPGGEQYF.